A selection of T cell receptor beta chains follows, all from one sample in a study of beta chain features in type 1 diabetes. Method: immunoSEQ multiplex PCR; TCRdb's copy keeps in-frame clones and lacks some. The repertoire holds 250,000 to 300,000 clones, with roughly 24% as singletons. Material for sequencing was naive CD4+ T cells from blood. Receptors originate from a woman aged 25 to 39 with type 1 diabetes. CDR3s include the opening cysteine and the closing phenylalanine or tryptophan. D genes are given only for firm matches. A clone size is listed for some rows: how often the clone was seen (once, few, many), or a class if it is expanded.

d_gene: TRBD2
v_gene: TRBV27
j_gene: TRBJ2-7
abundance: NA
CDR3nt: TGTGCCAGCAGAAGAAGCGGGGGAAGATACGAGCAGTACTTC
CDR3aa: CASRRSGGRYEQYF

d_gene: NA
v_gene: TRBV27
j_gene: TRBJ2-7
abundance: few
CDR3nt: TGTGCCAGCAGTTTTAAAGCGGGCCCCTACGAGCAGTACTTC
CDR3aa: CASSFKAGPYEQYF

d_gene: TRBD2
v_gene: TRBV18
j_gene: TRBJ2-2
abundance: once
CDR3nt: TGTGCCAGCTCATCGGGACTAGCGGGCCCGAACACCGGGGAGCTGTTTTTT
CDR3aa: CASSSGLAGPNTGELFF

d_gene: TRBD1
v_gene: TRBV6-7
j_gene: TRBJ1-1
abundance: NA
CDR3nt: TGTGCCAGCAGTTGCTCCGGGACAGGGACAACAATCGCTGAAGCTTTCTTT
CDR3aa: CASSCSGTGTTIAEAFF

d_gene: TRBD1
v_gene: TRBV2
j_gene: TRBJ2-1
abundance: few
CDR3nt: TGTGCCAGCAGAGGTCAGGGGGCCTACAATGAGCAGTTCTTC
CDR3aa: CASRGQGAYNEQFF

d_gene: NA
v_gene: TRBV28
j_gene: TRBJ2-4
abundance: few
CDR3nt: TGTGCCAGCAGTCCCTCGGTTACAGCTCGGTTGCAGTACTTC
CDR3aa: CASSPSVTARLQYF

d_gene: NA
v_gene: TRBV29-1
j_gene: TRBJ2-5
abundance: NA
CDR3nt: TGCAGCGCGGACACCCCGGAGACCCAGTACTTC
CDR3aa: CSADTPETQYF

d_gene: TRBD2
v_gene: TRBV5-6
j_gene: TRBJ2-7
abundance: NA
CDR3nt: TGTGCCAGCATGGGGACTAGCGGGAGCTACGAGCAGTACTTC
CDR3aa: CASMGTSGSYEQYF

d_gene: NA
v_gene: TRBV19
j_gene: TRBJ2-1
abundance: few
CDR3nt: TGTGCCAGTAGTATAACCAGGGAGCAGTTCTTC
CDR3aa: CASSITREQFF

d_gene: NA
v_gene: TRBV7-3
j_gene: TRBJ2-6
abundance: few
CDR3nt: TGTGCCAGCAGCTTACCCCCACAGGGACCCTCTGGGGCCAACGTCCTGACTTTC
CDR3aa: CASSLPPQGPSGANVLTF

d_gene: TRBD2
v_gene: TRBV7-9
j_gene: TRBJ2-3
abundance: NA
CDR3nt: TGTGCCAGCAGCTCCGGGACTAGCGGGCGAGATACGCAGTATTTT
CDR3aa: CASSSGTSGRDTQYF

d_gene: NA
v_gene: TRBV29-1
j_gene: TRBJ1-2
abundance: few
CDR3nt: TGCAGCGTTCTACCGGGACTCCGATTGGGTGGCTACACCTTC
CDR3aa: CSVLPGLRLGGYTF

d_gene: NA
v_gene: TRBV7-2
j_gene: TRBJ2-7
abundance: few
CDR3nt: TGTGCCAGCAGCTTGCCTCATTTTGGCAACGAGCAGTACTTC
CDR3aa: CASSLPHFGNEQYF

d_gene: NA
v_gene: TRBV28
j_gene: TRBJ2-5
abundance: few
CDR3nt: TGTGCCAGCAGTCTGATAAACTTGGAGACCCAGTACTTC
CDR3aa: CASSLINLETQYF

d_gene: NA
v_gene: TRBV20-1
j_gene: TRBJ2-7
abundance: NA
CDR3nt: TGCAGTGCGTACAGGTCGGCGGAGCAGTACTTC
CDR3aa: CSAYRSAEQYF

d_gene: NA
v_gene: TRBV11-2
j_gene: TRBJ2-3
abundance: few
CDR3nt: TGTGCCAGCAGCTCCTTATCGAGCACAGATACGCAGTATTTT
CDR3aa: CASSSLSSTDTQYF

d_gene: TRBD2
v_gene: TRBV6-6
j_gene: TRBJ2-2
abundance: NA
CDR3nt: TGTGCCAGCAGTTCGGGGTTAGCGGGACACGGGGAGCTGTTTTTT
CDR3aa: CASSSGLAGHGELFF

d_gene: NA
v_gene: TRBV13
j_gene: TRBJ2-2
abundance: NA
CDR3nt: TGTGCCAGCATGGGGGCCGGACGGAACACCGGGGAGCTGTTTTTT
CDR3aa: CASMGAGRNTGELFF

d_gene: TRBD2
v_gene: TRBV19
j_gene: TRBJ2-1
abundance: NA
CDR3nt: TGTGCCAGAGCAGGACTAGCGGGGGTGAACTACAATGAGCAGTTCTTC
CDR3aa: CARAGLAGVNYNEQFF

d_gene: TRBD2
v_gene: TRBV15
j_gene: TRBJ2-1
abundance: NA
CDR3nt: TGTGCCACCAGTCTTGGGACTAGCGGATACCTCTACAATGAGCAGTTCTTC
CDR3aa: CATSLGTSGYLYNEQFF

d_gene: NA
v_gene: TRBV6-1
j_gene: TRBJ1-2
abundance: few
CDR3nt: TGTGCCAGCAGCCCCAGGGATGGCTACACCTTC
CDR3aa: CASSPRDGYTF

d_gene: TRBD1
v_gene: TRBV28
j_gene: TRBJ2-5
abundance: NA
CDR3nt: TGTGCCAGCAGTTCACAGGGGCAAGAGACCCAGTACTTC
CDR3aa: CASSSQGQETQYF

d_gene: TRBD2
v_gene: TRBV25-1
j_gene: TRBJ2-2
abundance: once
CDR3nt: TGTGCCAGCACCCAAGAAGGTCGGGGAGGGCCTCCCGGGGAGCTGTTTTTT
CDR3aa: CASTQEGRGGPPGELFF

d_gene: NA
v_gene: TRBV4-1
j_gene: TRBJ2-5
abundance: few
CDR3nt: TGCGCCAGCAGCCAAGATCCCACTAGAAGGACCCAGTACTTC
CDR3aa: CASSQDPTRRTQYF

d_gene: NA
v_gene: TRBV27
j_gene: TRBJ2-3
abundance: few
CDR3nt: TGTGCCAGCAGTTTCAGGGGTGGCGCAGATACGCAGTATTTT
CDR3aa: CASSFRGGADTQYF

d_gene: NA
v_gene: TRBV7-7
j_gene: TRBJ2-1
abundance: NA
CDR3nt: TGTGCTAGCAGCTTAGGGGAGGTCAATGAGCAGTTCTTC
CDR3aa: CASSLGEVNEQFF

d_gene: TRBD1
v_gene: TRBV4-1
j_gene: TRBJ1-2
abundance: few
CDR3nt: TGCGCCAGCAGAGCGACAGGGTTGAGTGGCTACACCTTC
CDR3aa: CASRATGLSGYTF

d_gene: NA
v_gene: TRBV19
j_gene: TRBJ1-5
abundance: few
CDR3nt: TGTGCCAGCAGACAGATGCTCAACCAGCCCCAGCATTTT
CDR3aa: CASRQMLNQPQHF

d_gene: TRBD2
v_gene: TRBV2
j_gene: TRBJ2-5
abundance: few
CDR3nt: TGTGCCAGCAGTGATGTGGCGGGAGGAGAGACCCAGTACTTC
CDR3aa: CASSDVAGGETQYF

d_gene: TRBD1
v_gene: TRBV29-1
j_gene: TRBJ2-7
abundance: NA
CDR3nt: TGCAGCGTTGAAGCCCGGGGACAGGGGAGAGTGTCCTACGAGCAGTACTTC
CDR3aa: CSVEARGQGRVSYEQYF

d_gene: NA
v_gene: TRBV6-5
j_gene: TRBJ2-7
abundance: NA
CDR3nt: TGTGTCTCCAGGGGAACTGGCCTCGAGCAGTACTTC
CDR3aa: CVSRGTGLEQYF